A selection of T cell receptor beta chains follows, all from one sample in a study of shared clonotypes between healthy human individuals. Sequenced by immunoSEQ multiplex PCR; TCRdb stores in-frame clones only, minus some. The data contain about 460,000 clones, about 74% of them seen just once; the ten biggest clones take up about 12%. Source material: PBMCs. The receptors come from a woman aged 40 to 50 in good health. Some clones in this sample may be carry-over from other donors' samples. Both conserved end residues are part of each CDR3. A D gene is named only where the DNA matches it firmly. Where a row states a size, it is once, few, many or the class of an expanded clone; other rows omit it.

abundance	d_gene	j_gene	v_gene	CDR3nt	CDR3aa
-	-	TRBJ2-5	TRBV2	TGTGCCAGCAGGGACTTTGAACAAGAGACCCAGTACTTC	CASRDFEQETQYF
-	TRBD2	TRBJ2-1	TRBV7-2	TGTGCCAGCAGCCTCGCCCCTAGCGGGAGTGCAAATGAGCAGTTCTTC	CASSLAPSGSANEQFF
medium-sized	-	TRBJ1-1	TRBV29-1	TGCAGCGCTTACCGGGACAAGGATGCTGAAGCTTTCTTT	CSAYRDKDAEAFF
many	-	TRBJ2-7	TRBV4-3	TGCGCCAGCAGCCAAGTAGCTAGCGTCTCCTACGAGCAGTACTTC	CASSQVASVSYEQYF
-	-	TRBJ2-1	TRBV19	TGTGCCAGTAGTGGGCCCGTCGGGACATCCCATCAGTTCTTC	CASSGPVGTSHQFF
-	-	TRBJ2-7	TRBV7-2	TGTGCCAGCAGCTTAGCGAGGGGGGGAGTCCACGAGCAGTACTTC	CASSLARGGVHEQYF
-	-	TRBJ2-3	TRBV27	TGTGCCAGCATTCTGGGTGGAGTGGTGGGCACAGATACGCAGTATTTT	CASILGGVVGTDTQYF
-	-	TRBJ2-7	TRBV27	TGTGCCAGCAGTTTTAACCCCGGCGAGCAGTACTTC	CASSFNPGEQYF
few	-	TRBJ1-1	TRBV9	TGTGCCAGCAGCACCCAATGGAACACTGAAGCTTTCTTT	CASSTQWNTEAFF
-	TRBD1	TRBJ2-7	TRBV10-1	TGCGCCAGCAGTGACGGGACAGGGGACCACGAGCAGTACTTC	CASSDGTGDHEQYF
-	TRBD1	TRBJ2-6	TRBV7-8	TGTGCCAGCAGCTTACGATTACAGGGGGCTGCTGGGGCCAACGTCCTGACTTTC	CASSLRLQGAAGANVLTF
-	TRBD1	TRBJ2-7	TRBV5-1	TGCGCCAGCAGCTTCTTAAGGGGGCGCCCAGGCTACGAGCAGTACTTC	CASSFLRGRPGYEQYF
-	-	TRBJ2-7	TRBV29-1	TGCAGCGTTGGTCCCCGAGGGGGTCCATACGAGCAGTACTTC	CSVGPRGGPYEQYF
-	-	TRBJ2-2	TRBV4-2	TGTGCCAGCAGCCCGCTAACCTTAGCGGAGAACACCGGGGAGCTGTTTTTT	CASSPLTLAENTGELFF
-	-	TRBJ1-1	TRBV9	TGTGCCAGCAGCGTCGGAGGGGTTGACACTGAAGCTTTCTTT	CASSVGGVDTEAFF
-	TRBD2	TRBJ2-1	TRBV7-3	TGTGCCAGCAGCCCACTAGCGGGCTCCTACAATGAGCAGTTCTTC	CASSPLAGSYNEQFF
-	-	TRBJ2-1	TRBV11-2	TGTGCCAGCAGCTTAGTGGGGACCTCCTACAATGAGCAGTTCTTC	CASSLVGTSYNEQFF
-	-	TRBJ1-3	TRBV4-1	TGCGCCAGCAGCCAAGTGGAAGGAAGGAACTCTGGAAACACCATATATTTT	CASSQVEGRNSGNTIYF
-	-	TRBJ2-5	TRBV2	TGTGCCAGCAGGAGAGCTAGAGAAGAGACCCAGTACTTC	CASRRAREETQYF
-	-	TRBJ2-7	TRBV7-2	TGTGCCAGCAGTTTAGTCGGGTGGGGTGAGCAGTACTTC	CASSLVGWGEQYF
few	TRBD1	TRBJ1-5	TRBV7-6	TGTGCCAGCAGCGTAGACAGGGACAATCAGCCCCAGCATTTT	CASSVDRDNQPQHF
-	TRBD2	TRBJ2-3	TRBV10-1	TGCGCCAGCAGTGGTCCGAGCGGGGGGTTTAGTACGCAGTATTTT	CASSGPSGGFSTQYF
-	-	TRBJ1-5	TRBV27	TGTGCCACCCCACAGACTTGCAATCAGCCCCAGCATTTT	CATPQTCNQPQHF